This TCR beta chain is from a study of blood T cell repertoires in COVID-19. Study-wide background: The analysed material was cDNA or gDNA that came from T cells, B-cell-depleted T cells, or PBMCs.

Generated by immunoSEQ multiplex PCR, the TCRdb table keeps only in-frame clones and is missing some. The table shows more than 150,000 clones, with around 87% occurring only once. Participants were aged about 18 to 90 years, lived in some 23 US areas, and enrolled virtually. Recovered status applied to Cohort 3 donors who had two consecutive negative PCRs. It also applied to those with clearance or with symptom resolution. The sequence was collected from a woman aged 25 to 39 who had recovered from COVID-19. The sequenced sample consisted of PBMCs or T cells enriched from blood (not recorded which).

The CDR3 nucleotides read TGTGCCAGCTCAGAAGACACCGTGGTAAATGAAAAACTGTTTTTT. Translating it yields CASSEDTVVNEKLFF. J is TRBJ1-4 and V is TRBV18; D remains ambiguous. Trimming removed 5 bases from V and 5 bases from J, with 15 bases in between. The CDR3 sequence is 15 residues long. The germline gives CDR1 KGHSH, CDR2 LQKENI. Full variable domain (remainder filled in from reference TRBV18 and TRBJ1-4): NAGVMQNPRHLVRRRGQEARLRCSPMKGHSHVYWYRQLPEEGLKFMVYLQKENIIDESGMPKERFSAEFPKEGPSILRIQQVVRGDSAAYFCASSEDTVVNEKLFFGSGTQLSVL.